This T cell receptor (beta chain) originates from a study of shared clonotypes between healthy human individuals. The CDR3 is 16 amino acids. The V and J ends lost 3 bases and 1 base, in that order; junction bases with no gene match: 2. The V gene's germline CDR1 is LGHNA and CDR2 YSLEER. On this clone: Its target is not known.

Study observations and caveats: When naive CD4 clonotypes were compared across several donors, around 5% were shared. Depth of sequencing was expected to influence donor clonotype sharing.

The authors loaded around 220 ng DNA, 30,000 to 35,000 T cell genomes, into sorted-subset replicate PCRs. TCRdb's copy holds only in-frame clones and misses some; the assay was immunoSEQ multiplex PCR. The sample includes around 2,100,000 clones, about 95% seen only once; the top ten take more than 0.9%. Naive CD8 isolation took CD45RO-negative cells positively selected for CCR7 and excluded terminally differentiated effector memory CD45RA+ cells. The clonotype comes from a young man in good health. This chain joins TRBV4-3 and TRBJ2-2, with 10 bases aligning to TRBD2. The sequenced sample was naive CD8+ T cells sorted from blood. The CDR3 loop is CASSQVAGGNTGELFF. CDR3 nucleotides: TGCGCCAGCAGCCAGGTAGCGGGAGGGAACACCGGGGAGCTGTTTTTT.